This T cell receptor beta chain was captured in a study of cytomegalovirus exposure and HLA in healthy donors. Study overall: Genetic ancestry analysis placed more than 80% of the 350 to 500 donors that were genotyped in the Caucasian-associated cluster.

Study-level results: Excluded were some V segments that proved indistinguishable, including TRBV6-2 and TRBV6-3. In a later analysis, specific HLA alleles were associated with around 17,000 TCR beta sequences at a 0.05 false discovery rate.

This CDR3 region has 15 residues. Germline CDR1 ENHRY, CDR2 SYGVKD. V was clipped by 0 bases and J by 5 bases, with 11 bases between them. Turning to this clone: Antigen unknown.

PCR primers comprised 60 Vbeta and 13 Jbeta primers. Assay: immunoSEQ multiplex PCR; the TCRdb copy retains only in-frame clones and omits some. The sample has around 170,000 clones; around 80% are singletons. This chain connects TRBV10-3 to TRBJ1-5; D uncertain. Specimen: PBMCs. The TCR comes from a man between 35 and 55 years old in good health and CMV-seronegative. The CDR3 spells CAISESMGSYQPQHF. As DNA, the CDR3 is TGTGCCATCAGTGAGTCTATGGGGAGCTATCAGCCCCAGCATTTT.